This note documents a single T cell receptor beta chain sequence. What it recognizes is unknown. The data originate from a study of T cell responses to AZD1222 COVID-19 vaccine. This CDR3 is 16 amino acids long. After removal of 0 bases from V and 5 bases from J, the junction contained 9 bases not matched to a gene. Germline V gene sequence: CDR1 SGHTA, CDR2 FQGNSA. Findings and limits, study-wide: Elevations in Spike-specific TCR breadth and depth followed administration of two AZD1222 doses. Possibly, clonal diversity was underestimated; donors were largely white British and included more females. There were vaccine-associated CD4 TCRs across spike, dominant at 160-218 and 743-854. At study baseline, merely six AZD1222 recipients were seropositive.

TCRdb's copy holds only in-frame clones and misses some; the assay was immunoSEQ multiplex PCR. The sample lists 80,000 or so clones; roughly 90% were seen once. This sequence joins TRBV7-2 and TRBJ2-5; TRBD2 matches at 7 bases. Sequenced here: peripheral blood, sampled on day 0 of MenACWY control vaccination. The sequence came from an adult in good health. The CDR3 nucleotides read TGTGCCAGCAGCTTAGCGGCCGGGGGAGGGAGGGAGACCCAGTACTTC. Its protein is CASSLAAGGGRETQYF.